This TCR beta chain appears in the sequencing data of a study of CD8+ T cells in alopecia areata (dated by TCRdb to 2017 to 2018). With regard to the full study: The treated patients, all with moderate-to-severe alopecia areata, were enrolled in an open-label pilot trial of oral tofacitinib given at 5 to 10 mg twice daily. In both human patients and the C3H/HeJ mouse model, the study applied high-throughput TCRbeta sequencing to look at T cell clonal expansion in alopecia areata. Patients received tofacitinib for 6 to 18 months and were then followed off drug for 6 months to check for delayed response and recurrence. The SALT score, which quantifies the percentage of affected scalp surface area, was used to measure disease severity in treated patients. Amplification of TCRbeta CDR3 regions was done by immunoSEQ multiplex PCR using 35 Vbeta forward primers and 13 Jbeta reverse primers. Human TCRbeta sequencing covered scalp tissue and sorted CD4+ and CD8+ peripheral blood T cells from patchy and totalis/universalis alopecia areata patients and healthy controls. Patients on tofacitinib were biopsied at baseline and after 4 and 24 weeks of treatment, and several of the patients also had a later scalp biopsy. Scalp clonality was compared across normal scalp (n=4), patchy alopecia areata scalp (n=8), and alopecia totalis/universalis scalp (n=8). RNA was obtained with the PAXgene miRNA kit for fixed scalp, the miRNeasy kit for PBMCs, and the RNeasy kit for mouse skin.

About this clone itself: The antigen this receptor binds is unknown. No per-base quality is available; no much larger clone lies one base away.

In light of the paper, this sample's time point label describes: approximately 4 weeks on oral tofacitinib. Reading the label with the study, this specimen's treatment or condition is: oral pan-JAK inhibitor, 5-10 mg twice daily. Lesional scalp punch biopsies and peripheral blood were collected from alopecia areata patients. After PBMCs were isolated by density centrifugation and stained for CD3, CD4 and CD8, a FACSAria was used to sort CD4+ and CD8+ T cells. Paper-wide results and their limitations: Shared TCR sequences between patients were less evident than in mice, which may be partly attributable to HLA diversity in the patient population. Tofacitinib significantly decreased scalp clonality and the number of expanded CD8+ clones among the top 100 scalp clones. Many expanded lesional clones were found to persist in scalp and blood during tofacitinib treatment, and relapse after treatment cessation may be partly explained by this persistence. Because the treated cohort was small and had just a single nonresponder, larger studies are needed to establish links between baseline CD8+ expansion and response. Resident alphabeta T cells in normal human skin are also sequenced, complicating scalp TCR repertoire analysis, unlike mouse skin dominated by gammadelta T cells. Compared with normal scalp, lesional scalp, particularly in alopecia totalis/universalis, had higher clonality and more expanded CD8+ clones, which suggests antigenic drive.

A distance of 13 bases separates the germline ends of V and J, which lose 4 bases and 0 bases respectively. As encoded in the germline V gene, CDR1 is MNHNS while CDR2 is SASEGT. The CDR3, from cysteine to phenylalanine, totals 15 residues. Only CDR3 DNA remains: 45 bases, in frame from the first base. The library relied on the immunoSEQ multiplex PCR assay. RNA was extracted from all samples and reverse transcribed into cDNA as template for TCR sequencing. First-strand cDNA was synthesized using SuperScript III with a 2:1 mix of oligo-dT and random hexamers. Amplification bias was assessed with a synthetic immune receptor repertoire, and residual bias was removed computationally. On the study's bioinformatics: Raw reads were preprocessed to remove errors, and CDR3 was defined by IMGT conventions from the conserved cysteine to phenylalanine. Clonality was computed as 1 minus the Shannon entropy, with the entropy normalized by log2 of the number of productive unique TCRs. Scalp TCRbeta sequences were cross-referenced with sorted blood CD4 and CD8 repertoires so that the CD4 or CD8 identity of scalp clones could be inferred. What TCRdb holds here is the immuneACCESS table cut down to in-frame rearrangements. Part of the clones is not present; checked against another copy, under half of the missing clones reflect an unresolved V gene, and the others are unexplained. The V and J calls and clone size are taken from that table; D and trimming were inferred from the DNA. The table for this sample lists roughly 180,000 clones; roughly three fifths of them were counted only once. Roughly 3.3% of the sample lies in the top ten.

Source: CD4+ T cells sorted from blood, taken at week 4, from a patient treated with tofacitinib. The sequence links TRBV6-1 to TRBJ2-7; the D gene is perhaps TRBD1 or TRBD2, as each covers 5 bases. This clonotype was sampled from a human donor with alopecia areata. The CDR3 here reads CASSGRDGLSYEQYF. The DNA is TGTGCCAGCAGTGGCCGGGACGGACTCTCCTACGAGCAGTACTTC.